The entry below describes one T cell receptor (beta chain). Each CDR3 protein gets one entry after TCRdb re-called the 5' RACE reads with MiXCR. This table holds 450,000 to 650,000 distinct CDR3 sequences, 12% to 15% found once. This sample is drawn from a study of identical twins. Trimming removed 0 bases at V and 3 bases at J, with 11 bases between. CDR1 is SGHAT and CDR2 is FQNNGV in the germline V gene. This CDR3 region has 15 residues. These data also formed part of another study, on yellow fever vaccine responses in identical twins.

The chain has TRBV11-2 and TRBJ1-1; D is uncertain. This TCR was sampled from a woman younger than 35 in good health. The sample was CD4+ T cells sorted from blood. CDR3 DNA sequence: TGTGCCAGCAGCTTAGATCTCGGCAGCCACACTGAAGCTTTCTTT. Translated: CASSLDLGSHTEAFF.